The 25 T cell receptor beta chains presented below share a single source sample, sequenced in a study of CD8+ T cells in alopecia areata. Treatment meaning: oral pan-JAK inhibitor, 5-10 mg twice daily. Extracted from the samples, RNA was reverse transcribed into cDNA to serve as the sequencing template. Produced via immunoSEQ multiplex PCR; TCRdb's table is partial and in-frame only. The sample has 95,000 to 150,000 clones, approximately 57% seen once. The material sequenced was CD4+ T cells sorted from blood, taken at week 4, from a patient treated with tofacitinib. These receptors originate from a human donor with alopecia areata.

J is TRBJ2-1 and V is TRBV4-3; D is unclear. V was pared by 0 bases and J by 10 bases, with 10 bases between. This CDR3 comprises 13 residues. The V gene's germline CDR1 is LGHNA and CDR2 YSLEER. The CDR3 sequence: CASSQDRVDEQFF. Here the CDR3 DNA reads TGCGCCAGCAGCCAAGATCGCGTCGACGAGCAGTTCTTC.

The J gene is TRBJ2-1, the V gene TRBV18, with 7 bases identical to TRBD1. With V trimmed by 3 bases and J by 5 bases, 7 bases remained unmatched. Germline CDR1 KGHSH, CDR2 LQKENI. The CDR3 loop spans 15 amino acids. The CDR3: CASSPPQGVHNEQFF. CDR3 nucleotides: TGTGCCAGCTCACCCCCCCAGGGGGTTCACAATGAGCAGTTCTTC.

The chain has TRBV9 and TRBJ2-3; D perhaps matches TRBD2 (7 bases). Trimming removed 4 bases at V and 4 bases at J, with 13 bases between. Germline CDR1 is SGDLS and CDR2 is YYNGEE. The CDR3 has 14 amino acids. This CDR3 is CASSLGGRADTQYF. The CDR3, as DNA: TGTGCCAGCAGCTTAGGGGGGAGGGCAGATACGCAGTATTTT. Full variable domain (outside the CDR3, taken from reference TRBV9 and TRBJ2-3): DSGVTQTPKHLITATGQRVTLRCSPRSGDLSVYWYQQSLDQGLQFLIQYYNGEERAKGNILERFSAQQFPDLHSELNLSSLELGDSALYFCASSLGGRADTQYFGPGTRLTVL.

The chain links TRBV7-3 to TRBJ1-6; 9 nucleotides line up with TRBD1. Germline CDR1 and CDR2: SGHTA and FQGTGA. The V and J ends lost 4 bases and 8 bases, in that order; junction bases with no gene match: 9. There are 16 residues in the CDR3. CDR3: CASSSFRDRDYSPLHF. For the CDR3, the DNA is TGTGCCAGCAGCTCATTCCGGGACAGGGACTATTCACCCCTCCACTTT.

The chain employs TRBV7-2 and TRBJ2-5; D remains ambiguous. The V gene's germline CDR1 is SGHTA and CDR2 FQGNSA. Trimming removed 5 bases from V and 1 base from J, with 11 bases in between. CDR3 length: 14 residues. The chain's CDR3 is CASSATFFQETQYF. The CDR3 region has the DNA TGTGCCAGCAGCGCGACCTTCTTCCAAGAGACCCAGTACTTC.

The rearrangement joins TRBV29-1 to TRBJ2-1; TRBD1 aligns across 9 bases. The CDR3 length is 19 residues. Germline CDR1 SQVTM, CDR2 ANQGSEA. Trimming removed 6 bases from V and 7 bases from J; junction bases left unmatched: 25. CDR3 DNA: TGCAGCGTCTCGCCCCAGGACAGGGGAAGGAGCTCTGGAGGGAATGAGCAGTTCTTC. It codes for CSVSPQDRGRSSGGNEQFF.

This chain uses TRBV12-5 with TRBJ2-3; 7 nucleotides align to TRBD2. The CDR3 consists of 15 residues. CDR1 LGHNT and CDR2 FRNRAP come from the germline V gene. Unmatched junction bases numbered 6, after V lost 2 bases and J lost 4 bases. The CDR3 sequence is CASGLFAGDPDTQYF. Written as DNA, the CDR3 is TGTGCTAGTGGTTTGTTTGCGGGGGATCCAGATACGCAGTATTTT.

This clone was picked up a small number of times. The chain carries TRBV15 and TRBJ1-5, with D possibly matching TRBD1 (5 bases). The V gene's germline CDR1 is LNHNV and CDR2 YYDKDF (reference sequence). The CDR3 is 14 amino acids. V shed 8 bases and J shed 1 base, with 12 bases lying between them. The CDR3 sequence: CATANPGSNQPQHF. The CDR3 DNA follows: TGTGCCACCGCAAACCCAGGGAGCAATCAGCCCCAGCATTTT.

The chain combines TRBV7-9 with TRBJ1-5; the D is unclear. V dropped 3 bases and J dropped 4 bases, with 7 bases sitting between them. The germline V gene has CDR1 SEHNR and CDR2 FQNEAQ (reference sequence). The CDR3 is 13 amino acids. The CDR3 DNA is TGTGCCAGCAGCTTGGACGGGAATCAGCCCCAGCATTTT. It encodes CASSLDGNQPQHF.

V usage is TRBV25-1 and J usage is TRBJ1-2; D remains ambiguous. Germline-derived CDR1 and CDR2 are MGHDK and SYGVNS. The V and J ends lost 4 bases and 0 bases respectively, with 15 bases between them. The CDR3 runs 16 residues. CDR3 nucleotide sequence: TGTGCCAGCAGTGGTTGGGCGGGAGGCGCTAACTATGGCTACACCTTC. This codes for CASSGWAGGANYGYTF.

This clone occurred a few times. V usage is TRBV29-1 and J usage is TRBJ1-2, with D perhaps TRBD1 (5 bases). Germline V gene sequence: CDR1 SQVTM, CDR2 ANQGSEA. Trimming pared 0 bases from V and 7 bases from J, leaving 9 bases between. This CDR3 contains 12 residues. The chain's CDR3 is CSVEDREGGYTF. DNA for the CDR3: TGCAGCGTTGAAGACAGGGAGGGTGGCTACACCTTC.

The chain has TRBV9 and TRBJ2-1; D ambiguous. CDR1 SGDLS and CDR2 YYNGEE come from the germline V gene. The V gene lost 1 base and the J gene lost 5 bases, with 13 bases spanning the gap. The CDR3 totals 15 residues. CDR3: CASSVSPRENNEQFF. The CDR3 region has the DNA TGTGCCAGCAGCGTAAGCCCCAGAGAGAACAATGAGCAGTTCTTC.

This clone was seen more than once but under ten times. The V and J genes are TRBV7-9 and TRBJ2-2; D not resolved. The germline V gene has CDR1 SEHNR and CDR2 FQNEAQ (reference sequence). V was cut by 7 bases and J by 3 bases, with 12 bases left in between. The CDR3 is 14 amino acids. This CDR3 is CASIHLRDTGELFF. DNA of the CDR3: TGTGCCAGCATCCATCTTAGAGACACCGGGGAGCTGTTTTTT.

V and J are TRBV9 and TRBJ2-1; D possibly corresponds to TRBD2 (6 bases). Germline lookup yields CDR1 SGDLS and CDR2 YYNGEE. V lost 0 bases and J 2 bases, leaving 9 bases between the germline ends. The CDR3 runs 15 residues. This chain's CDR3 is CASSVGGNTYNEQFF. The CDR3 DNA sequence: TGTGCCAGCAGCGTAGGCGGGAACACCTACAATGAGCAGTTCTTC.

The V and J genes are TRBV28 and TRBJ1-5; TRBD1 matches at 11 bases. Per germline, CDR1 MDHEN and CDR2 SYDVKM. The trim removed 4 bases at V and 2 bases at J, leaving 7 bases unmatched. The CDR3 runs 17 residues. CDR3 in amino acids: CASSSDRGRWGNQPQHF. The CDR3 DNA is TGTGCCAGCAGTTCGGACAGGGGGCGATGGGGCAATCAGCCCCAGCATTTT.

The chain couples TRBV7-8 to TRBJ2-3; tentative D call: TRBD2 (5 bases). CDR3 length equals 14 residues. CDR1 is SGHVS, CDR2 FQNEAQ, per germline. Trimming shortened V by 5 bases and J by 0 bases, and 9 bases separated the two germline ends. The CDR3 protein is CASSQSGSTDTQYF. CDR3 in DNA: TGTGCCAGCAGCCAGAGCGGAAGCACAGATACGCAGTATTTT.

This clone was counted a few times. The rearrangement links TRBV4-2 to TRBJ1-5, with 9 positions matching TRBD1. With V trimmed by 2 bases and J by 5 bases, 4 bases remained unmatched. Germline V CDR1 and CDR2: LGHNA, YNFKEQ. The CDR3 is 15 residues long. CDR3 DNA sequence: TGTGCCAGCAGCCAAAGACAGGGGGATGATCAGCCCCAGCATTTT. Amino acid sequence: CASSQRQGDDQPQHF.

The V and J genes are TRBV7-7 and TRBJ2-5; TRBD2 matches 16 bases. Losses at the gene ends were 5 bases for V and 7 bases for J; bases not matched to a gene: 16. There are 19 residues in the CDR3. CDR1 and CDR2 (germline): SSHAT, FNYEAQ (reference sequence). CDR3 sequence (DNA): TGTGCCAGCAGCCCAGGGACTAGCGGGGGGGCCTCGCTGACCCGGACCCAGTACTTC. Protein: CASSPGTSGGASLTRTQYF.

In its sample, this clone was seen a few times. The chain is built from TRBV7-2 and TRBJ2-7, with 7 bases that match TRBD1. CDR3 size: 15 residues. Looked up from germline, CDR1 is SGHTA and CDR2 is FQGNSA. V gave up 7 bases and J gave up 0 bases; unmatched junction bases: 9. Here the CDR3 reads CASTTSTGNSYEQYF. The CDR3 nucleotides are TGTGCCAGCACCACATCGACAGGGAACTCCTACGAGCAGTACTTC. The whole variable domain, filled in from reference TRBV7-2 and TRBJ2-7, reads GAGVSQSPSNKVTEKGKDVELRCDPISGHTALYWYRQSLGQGLEFLIYFQGNSAPDKSGLPSDRFSAERTGGSVSTLTIQRTQQEDSAVYLCASTTSTGNSYEQYFGPGTRLTVT.

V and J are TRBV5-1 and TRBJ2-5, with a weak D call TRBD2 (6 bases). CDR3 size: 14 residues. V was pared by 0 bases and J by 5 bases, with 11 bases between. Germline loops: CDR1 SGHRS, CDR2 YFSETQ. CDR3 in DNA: TGCGCCAGCAGCTTGGGGGGGAGGTTGGAGACCCAGTACTTC. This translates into CASSLGGRLETQYF.

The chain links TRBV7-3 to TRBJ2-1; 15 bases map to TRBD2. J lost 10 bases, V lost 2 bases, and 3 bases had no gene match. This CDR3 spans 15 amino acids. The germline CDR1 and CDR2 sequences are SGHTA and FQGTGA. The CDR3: CASSLSGLAGGEQFF. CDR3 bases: TGTGCCAGCAGCTTATCGGGACTAGCGGGGGGCGAGCAGTTCTTC.

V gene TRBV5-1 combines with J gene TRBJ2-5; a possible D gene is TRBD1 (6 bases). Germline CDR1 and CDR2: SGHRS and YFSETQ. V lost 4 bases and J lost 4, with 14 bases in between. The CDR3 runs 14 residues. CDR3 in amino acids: CASSTQGVGETQYF. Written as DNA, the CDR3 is TGCGCCAGCAGCACACAGGGAGTAGGAGAGACCCAGTACTTC. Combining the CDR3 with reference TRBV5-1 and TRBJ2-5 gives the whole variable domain KAGVTQTPRYLIKTRGQQVTLSCSPISGHRSVSWYQQTPGQGLQFLFEYFSETQRNKGNFPGRFSGRQFSNSRSEMNVSTLELGDSALYLCASSTQGVGETQYFGPGTRLLVL.

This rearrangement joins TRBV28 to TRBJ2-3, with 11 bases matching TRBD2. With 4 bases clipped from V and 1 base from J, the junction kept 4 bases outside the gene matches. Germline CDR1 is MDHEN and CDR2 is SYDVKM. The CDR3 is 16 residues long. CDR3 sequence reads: CASSSGLAGRTDTQYF. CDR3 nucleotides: TGTGCCAGCAGTTCCGGACTAGCGGGCCGCACAGATACGCAGTATTTT.

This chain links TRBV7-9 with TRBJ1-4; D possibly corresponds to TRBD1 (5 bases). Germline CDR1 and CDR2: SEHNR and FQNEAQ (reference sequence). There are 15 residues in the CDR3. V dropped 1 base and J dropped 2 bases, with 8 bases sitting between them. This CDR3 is CASSLGGETNEKLFF. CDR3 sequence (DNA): TGTGCCAGCAGCTTAGGAGGGGAGACTAATGAAAAACTGTTTTTT. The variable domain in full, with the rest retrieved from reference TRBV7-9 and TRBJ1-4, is DTGVSQNPRHKITKRGQNVTFRCDPISEHNRLYWYRQTLGQGPEFLTYFQNEAQLEKSRLLSDRFSAERPKGSFSTLEIQRTEQGDSAMYLCASSLGGETNEKLFFGSGTQLSVL.

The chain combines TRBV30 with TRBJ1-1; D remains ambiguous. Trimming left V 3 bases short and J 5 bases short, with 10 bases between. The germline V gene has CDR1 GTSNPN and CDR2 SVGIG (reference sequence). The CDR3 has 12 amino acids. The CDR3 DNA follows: TGTGCCTGGAGCCTAACGGATACTGAAGCTTTCTTT. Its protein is CAWSLTDTEAFF. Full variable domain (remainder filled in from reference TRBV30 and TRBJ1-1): SQTIHQWPATLVQPVGSPLSLECTVEGTSNPNLYWYRQAAGRGLQLLFYSVGIGQISSEVPQNLSASRPQDRQFILSSKKLLLSDSGFYLCAWSLTDTEAFFGQGTRLTVV.